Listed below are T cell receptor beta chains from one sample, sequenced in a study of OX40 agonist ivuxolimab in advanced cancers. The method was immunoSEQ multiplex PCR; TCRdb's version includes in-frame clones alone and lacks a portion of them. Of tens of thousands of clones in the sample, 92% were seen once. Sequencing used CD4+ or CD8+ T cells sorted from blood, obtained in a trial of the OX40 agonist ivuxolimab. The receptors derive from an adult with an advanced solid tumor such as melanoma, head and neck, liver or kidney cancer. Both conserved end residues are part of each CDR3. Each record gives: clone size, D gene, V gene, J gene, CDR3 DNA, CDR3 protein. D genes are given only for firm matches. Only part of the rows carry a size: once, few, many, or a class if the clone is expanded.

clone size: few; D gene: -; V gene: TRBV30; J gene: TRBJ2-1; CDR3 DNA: TGTGCCTGGAGTCCCATTGACATTTACAATGAGCAGTTCTTC; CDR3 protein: CAWSPIDIYNEQFF
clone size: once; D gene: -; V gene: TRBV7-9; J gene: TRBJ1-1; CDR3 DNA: TGTGCCAGCAGTTCCCGGGGGGAGGAAGCTTTCTTT; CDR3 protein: CASSSRGEEAFF
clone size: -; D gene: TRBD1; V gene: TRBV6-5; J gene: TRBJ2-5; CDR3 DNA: TGTGCCAGCAGCCACAGGGGTCCTGAGACCCAGTACTTC; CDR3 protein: CASSHRGPETQYF
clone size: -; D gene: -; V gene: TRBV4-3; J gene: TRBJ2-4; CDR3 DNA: TGCGCCAGCAGCCAAGATCTGAGTATAGCCAAAAACATTCAGTACTTC; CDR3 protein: CASSQDLSIAKNIQYF
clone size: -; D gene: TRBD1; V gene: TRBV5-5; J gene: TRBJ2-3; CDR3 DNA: TGTGCCAGCAGCTTCGACAGGGGCGATACGCAGTATTTT; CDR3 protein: CASSFDRGDTQYF
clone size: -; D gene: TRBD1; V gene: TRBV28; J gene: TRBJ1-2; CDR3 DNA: TGTGCCAGCAGTTTAAGGGCCAGGGGGTTGGTGGGCTACACCTTC; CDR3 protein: CASSLRARGLVGYTF
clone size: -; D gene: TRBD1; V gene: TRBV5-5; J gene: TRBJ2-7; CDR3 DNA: TGTGCCAGCAGCCCCGGACAGGGAGCCTACGAGCAGTACTTC; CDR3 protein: CASSPGQGAYEQYF
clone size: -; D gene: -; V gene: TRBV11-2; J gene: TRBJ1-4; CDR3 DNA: TGTGCCAGCAGCTTAAATAGTGGAGTCGCTAATGAAAAACTGTTTTTT; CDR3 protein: CASSLNSGVANEKLFF
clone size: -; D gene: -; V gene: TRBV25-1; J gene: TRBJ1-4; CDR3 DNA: TGTGCCAGCAGTGACGGGACGTTAGAAAAACTGTTTTTT; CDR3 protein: CASSDGTLEKLFF
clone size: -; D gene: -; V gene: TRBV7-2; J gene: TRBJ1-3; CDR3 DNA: TGTGCCAGCAGCCCGTTAACCTCTGGAAACACCATATATTTT; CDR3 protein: CASSPLTSGNTIYF
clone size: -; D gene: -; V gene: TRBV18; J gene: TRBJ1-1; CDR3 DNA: TGTGCCAGCTCACCACCCGGGGGGACTGTTGAAGCTTTCTTT; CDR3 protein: CASSPPGGTVEAFF
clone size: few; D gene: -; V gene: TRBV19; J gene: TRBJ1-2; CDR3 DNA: TGTGCCAGTAACCCCTCAACCCGTTATGGCTACACCTTC; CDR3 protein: CASNPSTRYGYTF
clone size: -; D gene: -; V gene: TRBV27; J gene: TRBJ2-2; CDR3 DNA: TGTGCCAGCAGTCTGGGGAGCGGGGAGCTGTTTTTT; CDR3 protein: CASSLGSGELFF
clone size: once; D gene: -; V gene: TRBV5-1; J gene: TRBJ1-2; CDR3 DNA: TGCGCCAGCAGCTTGGAAAGGGTAGGGTATGGCTACACCTTC; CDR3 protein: CASSLERVGYGYTF
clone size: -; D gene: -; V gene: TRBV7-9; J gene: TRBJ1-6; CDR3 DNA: TGTGCCAGCAGCTTGAAGCAGAGGGGGGATTCACCCCTCCACTTT; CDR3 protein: CASSLKQRGDSPLHF
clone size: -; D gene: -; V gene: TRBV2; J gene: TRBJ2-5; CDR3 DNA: TGTGCCAGAAAACGAGAGGGAGAAGAGACCCAGTACTTC; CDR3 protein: CARKREGEETQYF
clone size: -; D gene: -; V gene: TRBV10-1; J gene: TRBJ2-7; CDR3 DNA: TGCGCCAGCAGTGTGGCAGGGACGGCTAGCGAGCAGTACTTC; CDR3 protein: CASSVAGTASEQYF
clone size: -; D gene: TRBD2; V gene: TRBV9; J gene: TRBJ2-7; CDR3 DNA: TGTGCCAGCGGAGCGGGAGGCGAGCAGTACTTC; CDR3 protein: CASGAGGEQYF
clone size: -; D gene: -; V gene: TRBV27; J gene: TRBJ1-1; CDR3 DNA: TGTGCCAGCAGTTCACCAAACACTGAAGCTTTCTTT; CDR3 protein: CASSSPNTEAFF
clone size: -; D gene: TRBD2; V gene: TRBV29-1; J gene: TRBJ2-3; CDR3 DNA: TGCAGCGTCCTCAATCTAGCGGGGACCACAGATACGCAGTATTTT; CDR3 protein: CSVLNLAGTTDTQYF
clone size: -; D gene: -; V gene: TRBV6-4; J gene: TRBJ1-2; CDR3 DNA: TGTGCCAGCAGTGATGGGTTTGGCTATGGCTACACCTTC; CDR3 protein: CASSDGFGYGYTF
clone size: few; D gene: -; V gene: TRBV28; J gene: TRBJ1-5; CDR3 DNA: TGTGCCAGCAGTTTATTTCGCCAGGGTACGGATCAGCCCCAGCATTTT; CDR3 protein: CASSLFRQGTDQPQHF
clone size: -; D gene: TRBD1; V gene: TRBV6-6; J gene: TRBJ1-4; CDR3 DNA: TGTGCCAGCAGCCGCACAGGGGCGGAGGGTAATGAAAAACTGTTTTTT; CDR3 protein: CASSRTGAEGNEKLFF
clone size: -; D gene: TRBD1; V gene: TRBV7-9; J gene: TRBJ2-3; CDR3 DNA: TGTGCCAGCAGCTTTACCGGGACAGGGGGCCCAGATACGCAGTATTTT; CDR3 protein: CASSFTGTGGPDTQYF
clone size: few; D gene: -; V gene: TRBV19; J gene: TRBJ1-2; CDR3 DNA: TGTGCCAGTTCGGGTCCTGGTGGCTACACCTTC; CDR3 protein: CASSGPGGYTF
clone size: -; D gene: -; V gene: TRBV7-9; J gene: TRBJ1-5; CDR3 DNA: TGTGCCAGCAGTCCTCCTGGGACAAGCAATCAGCCCCAGCATTTT; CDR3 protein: CASSPPGTSNQPQHF
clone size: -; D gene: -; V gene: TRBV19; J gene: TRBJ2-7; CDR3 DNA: TGTGCCAGTAGTATCGGTTTCGCTAGCGAGATGAGGGAGCAGTACTTC; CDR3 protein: CASSIGFASEMREQYF
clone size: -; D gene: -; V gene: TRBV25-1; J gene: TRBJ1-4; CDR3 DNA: TGTGCCAGCAGTGAAGGGGTGTCGGCTAATGAAAAACTGTTTTTT; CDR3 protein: CASSEGVSANEKLFF
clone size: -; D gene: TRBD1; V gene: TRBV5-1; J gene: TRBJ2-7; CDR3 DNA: TGCGCCAGCAGCTCCGTCCCGGGACAGATCGAGCAGTACTTC; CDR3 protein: CASSSVPGQIEQYF
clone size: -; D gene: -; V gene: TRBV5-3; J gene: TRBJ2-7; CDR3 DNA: TGTGCCAGAAGCTTGTATCAGGGTTACGAGCAGTACTTC; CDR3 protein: CARSLYQGYEQYF
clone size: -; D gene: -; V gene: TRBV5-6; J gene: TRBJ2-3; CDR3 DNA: TGTGCCAGCAGCTTGAAGTGGGAGGAGATGGGCACGCAGTATTTT; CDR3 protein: CASSLKWEEMGTQYF
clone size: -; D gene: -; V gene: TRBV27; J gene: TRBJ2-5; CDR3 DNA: TGTGCCAGCAGTCATCGGGGGACCCAGTACTTC; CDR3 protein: CASSHRGTQYF